This T cell receptor (beta chain) came from a study of CD8 T cells in cerebrospinal fluid in Alzheimer's disease. TCRdb reprocessed the 10x single-cell sequencing reads, with one entry per CDR3 protein and no DNA. The sample table includes over a thousand distinct CDR3 sequences. CDR3 length equals 14 residues. The germline V gene has CDR1 SGDLS and CDR2 YYNGEE. Whole-study results and caveats: The authors cautioned that cerebrospinal fluid EBV-specific TCRs do not prove EBV causes Alzheimer's. Compared with controls, mild cognitive impairment or Alzheimer's disease patients showed higher maximum CSF clone percentages. Expanded clones of at least 3% were commoner in Alzheimer's patients than healthy subjects.

Of note for this clonotype: Its antigen is as yet unknown.

This clonotype was sampled from a human donor with Alzheimer's disease. The specimen was cerebrospinal fluid. The gene calls are TRBV9 and TRBJ2-4; TCRdb lists TRBD1, though no DNA is available to test this call. CDR3 in amino acids: CASSVSGGEGIQYF.